The clone carrying this T cell receptor (beta chain) was recorded only once. This sample is drawn from a study of blood T cell repertoires in COVID-19. Study summary: PBMCs, B-cell-depleted T cells, or T cells were the source of the cDNA or gDNA that made up the material.

Original handling: Nucleated cell number was recorded as an estimate derived from reference gene primer amplification. Profiling relied on immunoSEQ multiplex PCR, and the TCRdb table lists in-frame clones only, not all of them. V and J calls and clone size are given by that table; D and trimming were obtained from the DNA. The data show over 200,000 clones, nearly 90% seen once. Cohorts were assigned according to the clinical history that participants reported. The recovered donors of Cohort 3 showed two negative PCRs, clearance, or symptom resolution. This CDR3 is built from 16 residues. Germline V gene data show CDR1 as LGHNA and CDR2 as YSLEER. V shed 0 bases and J shed 3 bases, with 14 bases lying between them.

The clonotype comes from a man aged 25-40 years who had recovered from COVID-19. The chain is built from TRBV4-3 and TRBJ1-2; tentative D call: TRBD1 (6 bases). Sequencing used PBMCs or T cells enriched from blood (not recorded which). CDR3 sequence (DNA): TGCGCCAGCAGCCAAGAGGGGAAACAGGGACACTATGGCTACACCTTC. This translates into CASSQEGKQGHYGYTF.